One and the same sample provided the 29 T cell receptor beta chains below, sequenced in a study of T cells in narcolepsy. TCRdb keeps only in-frame clones here, not all; method: immunoSEQ multiplex PCR. The sample shows roughly 20,000 clones, over 80% of them seen only once. Sequencing input: memory (CD45RA-) CD4+ T cells from blood. All receptors derive from a human donor in good health.

V is TRBV5-1 and J is TRBJ2-3, with D possibly matching TRBD1 (6 bases). Germline CDR1 SGHRS, CDR2 YFSETQ. Trimming pared 4 bases from V and 2 bases from J, leaving 14 bases between. The CDR3 loop spans 15 amino acids. The chain's CDR3 is CASSPTPGATDTQYF. For the CDR3, the DNA is TGCGCCAGCAGCCCGACCCCAGGGGCCACAGATACGCAGTATTTT. The full variable domain, in which reference TRBV5-1 and TRBJ2-3 provide the parts outside the CDR3, is KAGVTQTPRYLIKTRGQQVTLSCSPISGHRSVSWYQQTPGQGLQFLFEYFSETQRNKGNFPGRFSGRQFSNSRSEMNVSTLELGDSALYLCASSPTPGATDTQYFGPGTRLTVL.

The chain has TRBV20-1 and TRBJ1-2, with a possible D match to TRBD1 (5 bases). The CDR3 totals 10 residues. V was pared by 5 bases and J by 6 bases, with 7 bases between. Per the germline V gene, CDR1 is DFQATT and CDR2 is SNEGSKA (reference sequence). The CDR3 region has the DNA TGCAGTGCTGTGGGGGATGGCTACACCTTC. Translating it yields CSAVGDGYTF.

The chain employs TRBV19 and TRBJ1-2; 7 bases agree with TRBD1. V lost 11 bases to trimming and J lost 8 bases; unmatched junction nucleotides: 20. Germline values: CDR1 LNHDA, CDR2 SQIVND (reference sequence). The CDR3 totals 15 residues. CDR3 region: CAVGRTGRGTGGYTF. As DNA, the CDR3 is TGTGCCGTGGGTCGGACAGGTCGAGGTACGGGGGGCTACACCTTC.

This chain links TRBV6-5 with TRBJ1-4, with no clear D. V was trimmed by 5 bases and J by 0 bases, leaving 10 bases between them. The CDR3 contains 15 residues. Germline V gives CDR1 MNHEY, CDR2 SVGAGI. CDR3 coding DNA: TGTGCCAGCAGTGCGCGCTTTGCAACTAATGAAAAACTGTTTTTT. It specifies CASSARFATNEKLFF.

V usage is TRBV5-8 and J usage is TRBJ2-3; no clear D gene. CDR1 is SGHTS and CDR2 is YDEGEE in the germline V gene. V was cut by 4 bases and J by 4 bases, with 10 bases left in between. The CDR3 has 13 amino acids. This chain's CDR3 is CASSHPPPDTQYF. Written as DNA, the CDR3 is TGTGCCAGCAGCCACCCGCCCCCAGATACGCAGTATTTT.

The V call is TRBV5-5, the J call TRBJ1-3; the match to TRBD1 covers 7 bases. From germline, CDR1 is SGHKS and CDR2 YYEKEE (reference sequence). With V trimmed by 8 bases and J by 8 bases, 13 bases remained unmatched. The CDR3 is 14 amino acids. CDR3 protein: CASRTYPQGDTIYF. CDR3 sequence (DNA): TGTGCCAGTAGAACTTATCCCCAGGGGGACACCATATATTTT.

The chain is built from TRBV9 and TRBJ1-2, with D possibly TRBD1 on 6 matching bases. In germline, CDR1 is SGDLS, CDR2 YYNGEE. V dropped 3 bases and J dropped 4 bases, with 7 bases sitting between them. The CDR3 has 12 residues. The CDR3 region is CASSEQGYGYTF. CDR3 bases: TGTGCCAGCAGCGAACAGGGCTATGGCTACACCTTC.

This rearrangement joins TRBV11-3 to TRBJ2-1; 9 nucleotides line up with TRBD1. Trimming removed 1 base from V and 4 bases from J; junction bases left unmatched: 5. CDR1 is SGHNT, CDR2 YENEEA, per germline. The CDR3 is 16 amino acids. The DNA of the CDR3 is TGTGCCAGCAGCTTAGCCGGGACAGGGATTTACAATGAGCAGTTCTTC. It yields the protein CASSLAGTGIYNEQFF.

This chain's CDR3 is CASSPGQLGNYGYTF. CDR3 bases: TGTGCCAGCTCACCAGGACAGCTAGGGAACTATGGCTACACCTTC. The chain links TRBV18 to TRBJ1-2, with a possible D match to TRBD1 (6 bases). The CDR3 is made up of 15 amino acids. The V and J ends lost 2 bases and 2 bases respectively, with 12 bases between them. Per the germline V gene, CDR1 is KGHSH and CDR2 is LQKENI.

CDR3 in amino acids: CASGRAAGEQFF. DNA of the CDR3: TGTGCCAGCGGGAGGGCGGCGGGGGAGCAGTTCTTC. The chain carries TRBV6-5 and TRBJ2-1; 7 positions match TRBD2. This CDR3 spans 12 amino acids. V shed 8 bases and J 10 bases; nucleotides not matched to a gene: 8. Germline CDR1 is MNHEY and CDR2 is SVGAGI.

The V gene is TRBV5-1, the J gene TRBJ1-1, with D unclear. V was clipped by 5 bases and J by 3 bases, with 14 bases between them. The CDR3 totals 14 residues. Germline CDR1 and CDR2: SGHRS and YFSETQ. CDR3 DNA: TGCGCCAGCAGACCCCTCCAATCGTACACTGAAGCTTTCTTT. Translating gives CASRPLQSYTEAFF.

The V and J genes are TRBV7-9 and TRBJ1-2; D is unclear. The V gene lost 2 bases and the J gene lost 6 bases, with 7 bases spanning the gap. CDR1 is SEHNR, CDR2 FQNEAQ, per germline (reference sequence). This CDR3 is built from 12 residues. The CDR3 DNA sequence: TGTGCCAGCAGCTTAATGGTGGATGGCTACACCTTC. Its protein product is CASSLMVDGYTF.

J is TRBJ1-3 and V is TRBV18; D may be TRBD1 (5 bases). V shed 2 bases and J shed 3 bases, with 17 bases lying between them. CDR3 length equals 17 residues. Germline loops: CDR1 KGHSH, CDR2 LQKENI. The CDR3 loop reads CASSPRVIRGHGNTIYF. The CDR3 DNA sequence: TGTGCCAGCTCACCAAGAGTAATAAGGGGCCATGGAAACACCATATATTTT.

The chain has TRBV7-8 and TRBJ1-6; 7 bases are shared with TRBD1. This CDR3 has 14 residues. Trimming removed 5 bases from V and 6 bases from J; junction bases left unmatched: 4. CDR1 is SGHVS and CDR2 is FQNEAQ in the germline V gene. The CDR3 DNA reads TGTGCCAGCAGCCCTCAGGGGGGTAATTCACCCCTCCACTTT. This sequence encodes CASSPQGGNSPLHF.

V usage is TRBV7-6 and J usage is TRBJ2-7; D not resolved. The CDR3 consists of 14 residues. Trimming removed 5 bases from V and 1 base from J, with 12 bases in between. CDR1 and CDR2 from the germline V gene are SGHVS and FNYEAQ. The CDR3 DNA reads as TGTGCCAGCAGCCGGCTGGACGGTTCCTACGAGCAGTACTTC. Its translation: CASSRLDGSYEQYF. The full variable domain, its missing parts supplied by reference TRBV7-6 and TRBJ2-7, is GAGVSQSPRYKVTKRGQDVALRCDPISGHVSLYWYRQALGQGPEFLTYFNYEAQQDKSGLPNDRFSAERPEGSISTLTIQRTEQRDSAMYRCASSRLDGSYEQYFGPGTRLTVT.

This chain joins TRBV19 and TRBJ1-1; the D is unclear. V was cut by 7 bases and J by 8 bases, with 17 bases left in between. The CDR3 contains 13 residues. CDR1 LNHDA and CDR2 SQIVND come from the germline V gene (reference sequence). CDR3 sequence: CASTPQARNEAFF. The CDR3 DNA follows: TGTGCCAGTACCCCCCAGGCCAGGAACGAAGCTTTCTTT.

The J gene is TRBJ2-1, the V gene TRBV2; TRBD1 or TRBD2 may be the D gene (5 bases each). Germline V gene sequence: CDR1 SNHLY, CDR2 FYNNEI. Trimming took off 6 bases at V and 2 bases at J, with 14 bases between the two ends. The CDR3 contains 15 residues. CDR3 residues: CASRLGVAAYNEQFF. DNA of the CDR3: TGTGCCAGCAGACTGGGGGTAGCCGCCTACAATGAGCAGTTCTTC.

The CDR3: CASSPRREQYF. The CDR3 DNA is TGTGCCAGCTCACCTAGGCGCGAGCAGTACTTC. The chain combines TRBV18 with TRBJ2-7; D is ambiguous. CDR1 KGHSH and CDR2 LQKENI come from the germline V gene. The CDR3 covers 11 residues. Trimming took 3 bases from V and 6 from J, leaving 6 bases between them.

The chain joins TRBV9 to TRBJ1-3; D gene ambiguous. Per the germline V gene, CDR1 is SGDLS and CDR2 is YYNGEE. The CDR3 is 14 amino acids. V lost 4 bases and J 0 bases, leaving 8 bases between the germline ends. Here the CDR3 reads CASSYGFSGNTIYF. The CDR3 nucleotides read TGTGCCAGCAGCTACGGATTCTCTGGAAACACCATATATTTT.

The V call is TRBV6-1, the J call TRBJ2-1, with 9 bases lining up with TRBD1. Germline assignment: CDR1 MNHNS and CDR2 SASEGT. This CDR3 has 15 amino acids. Germline trimming cut 5 bases from V and 2 bases from J; bases unmatched to any gene: 4. The CDR3 protein is CASSSRQGAYNEQFF. The CDR3 bases are TGTGCCAGCAGTTCAAGACAGGGGGCCTACAATGAGCAGTTCTTC.

This chain uses TRBV4-3 with TRBJ1-5; TRBD1 is a possible D gene (5 bases). From germline, CDR1 is LGHNA and CDR2 YSLEER. Trimming left V 2 bases short and J 1 base short, with 9 bases between. The CDR3 is 15 amino acids. CDR3 amino acids: CASSQSGASNQPQHF. CDR3 DNA: TGCGCCAGCAGCCAATCTGGGGCGAGCAATCAGCCCCAGCATTTT.

The V call is TRBV6-6, the J call TRBJ1-5; D call uncertain. The V end was cut by 0 bases, the J end by 4 bases, with 7 bases between. Germline V gene sequence: CDR1 MNHNY, CDR2 SVGAGI (reference sequence). This CDR3 has 14 amino acids. CDR3 protein: CASSYSRGNQPQHF. CDR3 in DNA: TGTGCCAGCAGTTACTCGAGAGGGAATCAGCCCCAGCATTTT.

V usage is TRBV5-1 and J usage is TRBJ2-1; D not resolved. The CDR3 length is 15 residues. Germline CDR1 and CDR2: SGHRS and YFSETQ. V gave up 0 bases and J gave up 0 bases, with 7 bases separating them. Written as DNA, the CDR3 is TGCGCCAGCAGCTTGGGGTCGAGCTCCTACAATGAGCAGTTCTTC. Translating gives CASSLGSSSYNEQFF. The variable domain in full, with the rest retrieved from reference TRBV5-1 and TRBJ2-1, is KAGVTQTPRYLIKTRGQQVTLSCSPISGHRSVSWYQQTPGQGLQFLFEYFSETQRNKGNFPGRFSGRQFSNSRSEMNVSTLELGDSALYLCASSLGSSSYNEQFFGPGTRLTVL.

The CDR3 region has the DNA TGTGCCAGCAGCCCCCACCCGAATAGCGGGAGGGTAGCTGAGCAGTTCTTC. Translation gives CASSPHPNSGRVAEQFF. This chain uses TRBV9 with TRBJ2-1; 11 bases are a match to TRBD2. Trimming removed 4 bases from V and 9 bases from J; junction bases left unmatched: 15. This CDR3 contains 17 residues. Looked up from germline, CDR1 is SGDLS and CDR2 is YYNGEE.

The chain links TRBV6-5 to TRBJ2-5; TRBD2 matches 13 bases. CDR3 length equals 15 residues. Looked up from germline, CDR1 is MNHEY and CDR2 is SVGAGI. V shed 4 bases and J 5 bases; nucleotides not matched to a gene: 4. CDR3 loop: CASSWTSGRRETQYF. DNA of the CDR3: TGTGCCAGCAGTTGGACTAGCGGGAGACGGGAGACCCAGTACTTC.

The chain has TRBV6-5 and TRBJ1-3; D is possibly TRBD1 (5 bases). Trimming left V 6 bases short and J 7 bases short, with 13 bases between. Germline CDR1 MNHEY, CDR2 SVGAGI. The CDR3 extends over 13 amino acids. CDR3 in amino acids: CASRELGVNTIYF. CDR3 DNA: TGTGCCAGCAGGGAGCTGGGGGTGAACACCATATATTTT.

This sequence joins TRBV30 and TRBJ1-2, with TRBD1 as a possible D gene (6 bases). Per germline, CDR1 GTSNPN and CDR2 SVGIG (reference sequence). The CDR3 has 14 residues. The germline V and J ends were trimmed by 4 bases and 7 bases, with 19 bases remaining between them. Written as DNA, the CDR3 is TGTGCCTGGAACGGGGGCGGGGGGCAGAGTGGCTACACCTTC. This sequence encodes CAWNGGGGQSGYTF.

The rearrangement links TRBV5-6 to TRBJ2-7; D is unclear. CDR1 and CDR2 from the germline V gene are SGHDT and YYEEEE. V shed 0 bases and J shed 5 bases, with 6 bases lying between them. The CDR3 extends over 12 amino acids. The CDR3 coding sequence is TGTGCCAGCAGCTTGGATGCCCACGAGCAGTACTTC. It codes for CASSLDAHEQYF. Filled out from reference TRBV5-6 and TRBJ2-7, the complete variable domain reads DAGVTQSPTHLIKTRGQQVTLRCSPKSGHDTVSWYQQALGQGPQFIFQYYEEEERQRGNFPDRFSGHQFPNYSSELNVNALLLGDSALYLCASSLDAHEQYFGPGTRLTVT.

The chain is built from TRBV25-1 and TRBJ2-3; TRBD2 aligns across 11 bases. The ends lost 9 bases at V and 6 bases at J; junction bases unmatched: 11. Germline-derived CDR1 and CDR2 are MGHDK and SYGVNS. The CDR3 extends over 15 amino acids. CDR3 DNA: TGTGCCAGTACCGGGACTAGCGGCCGGGGCGATACGCAGTATTTT. Its translation is CASTGTSGRGDTQYF.